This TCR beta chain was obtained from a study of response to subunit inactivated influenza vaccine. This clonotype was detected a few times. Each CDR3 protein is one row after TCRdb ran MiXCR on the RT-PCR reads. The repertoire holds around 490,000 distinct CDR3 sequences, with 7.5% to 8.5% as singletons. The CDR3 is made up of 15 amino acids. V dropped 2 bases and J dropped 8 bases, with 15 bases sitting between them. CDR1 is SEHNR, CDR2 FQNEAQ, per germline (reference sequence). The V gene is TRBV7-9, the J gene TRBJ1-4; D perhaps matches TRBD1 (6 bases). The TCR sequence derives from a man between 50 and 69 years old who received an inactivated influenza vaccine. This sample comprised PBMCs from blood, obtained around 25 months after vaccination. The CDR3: CASSLSGRGAEKLFF. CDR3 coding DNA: TGTGCCAGCAGCTTATCGGGCAGGGGTGCAGAAAAACTGTTTTTT.